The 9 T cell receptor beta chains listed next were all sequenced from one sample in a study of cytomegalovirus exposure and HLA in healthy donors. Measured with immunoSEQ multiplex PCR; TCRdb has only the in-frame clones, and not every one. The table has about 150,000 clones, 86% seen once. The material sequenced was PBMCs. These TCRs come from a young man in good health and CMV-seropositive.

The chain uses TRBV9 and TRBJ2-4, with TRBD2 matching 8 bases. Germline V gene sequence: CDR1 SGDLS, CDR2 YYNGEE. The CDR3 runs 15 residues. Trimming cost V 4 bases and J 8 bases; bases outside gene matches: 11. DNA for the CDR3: TGTGCCAGCAGCACCCGCCGGGACGGGGGGGACATTCAGTACTTC. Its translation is CASSTRRDGGDIQYF. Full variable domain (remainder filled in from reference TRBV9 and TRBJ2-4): DSGVTQTPKHLITATGQRVTLRCSPRSGDLSVYWYQQSLDQGLQFLIQYYNGEERAKGNILERFSAQQFPDLHSELNLSSLELGDSALYFCASSTRRDGGDIQYFGAGTRLSVL.

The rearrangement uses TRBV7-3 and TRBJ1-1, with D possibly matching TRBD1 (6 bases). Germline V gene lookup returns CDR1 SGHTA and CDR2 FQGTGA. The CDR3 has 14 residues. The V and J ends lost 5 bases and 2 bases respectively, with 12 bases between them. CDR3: CASSPTGGNTEAFF. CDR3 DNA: TGTGCCAGCAGCCCGACAGGAGGCAACACTGAAGCTTTCTTT.

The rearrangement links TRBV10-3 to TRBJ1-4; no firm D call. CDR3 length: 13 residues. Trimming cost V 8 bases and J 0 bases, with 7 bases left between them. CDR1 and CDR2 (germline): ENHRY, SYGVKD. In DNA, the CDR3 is TGTGCCATCGCGGGTTCAACTAATGAAAAACTGTTTTTT. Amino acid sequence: CAIAGSTNEKLFF.

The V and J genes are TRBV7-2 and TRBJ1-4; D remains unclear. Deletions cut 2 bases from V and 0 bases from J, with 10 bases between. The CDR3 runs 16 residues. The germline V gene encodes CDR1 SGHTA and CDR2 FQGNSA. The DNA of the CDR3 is TGTGCCAGCAGCTTACGACCGACTGCAACTAATGAAAAACTGTTTTTT. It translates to CASSLRPTATNEKLFF.

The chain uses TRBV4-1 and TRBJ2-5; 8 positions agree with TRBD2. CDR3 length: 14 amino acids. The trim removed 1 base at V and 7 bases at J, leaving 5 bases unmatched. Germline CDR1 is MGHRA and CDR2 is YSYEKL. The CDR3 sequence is CASSQADSGGTQYF. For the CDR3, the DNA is TGCGCCAGCAGCCAAGCGGACAGCGGGGGGACCCAGTACTTC.

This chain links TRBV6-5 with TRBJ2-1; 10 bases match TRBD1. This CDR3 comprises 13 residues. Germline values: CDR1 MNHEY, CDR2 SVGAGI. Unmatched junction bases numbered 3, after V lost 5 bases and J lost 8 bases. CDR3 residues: CASSRDRGYEQFF. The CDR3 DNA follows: TGTGCCAGCAGTCGGGACAGGGGATATGAGCAGTTCTTC.

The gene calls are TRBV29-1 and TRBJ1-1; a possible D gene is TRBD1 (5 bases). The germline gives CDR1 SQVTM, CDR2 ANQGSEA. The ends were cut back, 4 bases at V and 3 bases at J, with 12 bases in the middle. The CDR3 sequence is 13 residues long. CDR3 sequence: CSVVGRADTEAFF. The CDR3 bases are TGCAGCGTTGTAGGCAGGGCGGACACTGAAGCTTTCTTT. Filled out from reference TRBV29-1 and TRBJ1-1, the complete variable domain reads SAVISQKPSRDICQRGTSLTIQCQVDSQVTMMFWYRQQPGQSLTLIATANQGSEATYESGFVIDKFPISRPNLTFSTLTVSNMSPEDSSIYLCSVVGRADTEAFFGQGTRLTVV.

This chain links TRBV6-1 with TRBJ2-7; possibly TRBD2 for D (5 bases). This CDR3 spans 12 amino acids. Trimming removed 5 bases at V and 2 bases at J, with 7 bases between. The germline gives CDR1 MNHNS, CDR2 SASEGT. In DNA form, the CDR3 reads TGTGCCAGCAGTTGGGAGACCTACGAGCAGTACTTC. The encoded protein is CASSWETYEQYF.

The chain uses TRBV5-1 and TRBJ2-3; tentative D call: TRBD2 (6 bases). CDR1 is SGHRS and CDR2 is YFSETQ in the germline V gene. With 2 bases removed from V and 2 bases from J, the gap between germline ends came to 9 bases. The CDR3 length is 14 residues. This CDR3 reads CASSFSGSTDTQYF. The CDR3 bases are TGCGCCAGCAGCTTTAGCGGCTCCACAGATACGCAGTATTTT.